This T cell receptor beta chain was documented in a study of blood T cell repertoires in COVID-19 (dated by TCRdb to about 2020). Regarding the research as a whole: Collaborator samples came from the United States, Italy and Spain and covered acute and convalescent phases of COVID-19. The material from the prospective study consisted of cDNA or gDNA derived from T cells, B-cell-depleted T cells, or PBMCs. Deeply sampled blood TCRbeta repertoires from subjects exposed to, actively infected with, or recovered from COVID-19 were included in the dataset. The repertoires were released in a freely available public database intended as a resource for research on the immune response to SARS-CoV-2. The samples were drawn from two sources: the first 160 participants of the ongoing ImmuneRACE study, and approximately 1,300 subjects contributed by 6 global collaborators. The sample metadata nearly always contained a de-identified subject ID, COVID-19 status, age in years and sex. Where available, HLA class I and class II types were obtained from metadata supplied by the sample provider rather than from assay-based typing. General findings and caveats noted by the study authors: How much clinical and demographic metadata was included differed by source and by participant, and the metadata was provided uncurated.

Participants in the prospective study were aged about 18 to 95 years, lived in more than 20 United States geographic areas, and enrolled through a virtual design. To assign participants to cohorts, the prospective study relied on clinical history that participants themselves reported in a screening survey and a study questionnaire. ImmuneRACE Cohort 3 recovered participants were defined by two consecutive negative NP/OP PCR tests, healthcare professional clearance, or symptom resolution. Mobile phlebotomists in the prospective study collected whole blood, serum and a nasopharyngeal or oropharyngeal swab from every participant. Additional blood draws and questionnaires over an approximately two-month period could optionally be provided by prospective study participants. Blood samples from the prospective study were shipped frozen or at room temperature prior to DNA extraction. V and J lose 1 base and 0 bases, and a span of 10 bases separates them. Taken from the germline V gene, the CDR1 and CDR2 loops are MNHNS and SASEGT. Measured from the cysteine to the phenylalanine, the CDR3 is 15 residues long. Only CDR3 DNA is held: 45 bases, read in frame from base 1.

As to this clone: Its binding antigen is unknown. Base qualities were left out, and no much larger clone turns up one base away.

TCRbeta CDR3 regions were amplified from genomic DNA using the immunoSEQ Assay, a bias-controlled multiplex PCR. The original methods were these. Within the assay, amplification of reference gene primers was used to estimate how many nucleated cells each sample contained. To quantify the absolute abundance of each unique TCRbeta CDR3 rearrangement, sequence reads were collapsed and filtered. For each sample, productive Simpson clonality was calculated as the square root of Simpson's diversity index across productive rearrangements. TCRdb mirrors the immuneACCESS table, restricted to in-frame sequences. Some clones are absent from its copies; in checked studies, under half trace to an unresolved V gene, and the reason for the others is unknown. Clone size and the V and J calls come from that table; the DNA yielded D and trimming. This sample has 150,000 to 200,000 clones in its table, and roughly 85% of those were observed once. The leading ten clones occupy roughly 9% of the sample.

The sequencing sample was made of PBMCs or T cells enriched from blood (not recorded which). This sequence originates from a woman aged 18-30 years who had recovered from COVID-19. This sequence uses TRBV6-1 and TRBJ2-7, with TRBD2 tentatively as D gene (5 bases match). Here the CDR3 is given as CASSEGETRSYEQYF. The bases are TGTGCCAGCAGTGAAGGGGAGACCCGCTCCTACGAGCAGTACTTC.